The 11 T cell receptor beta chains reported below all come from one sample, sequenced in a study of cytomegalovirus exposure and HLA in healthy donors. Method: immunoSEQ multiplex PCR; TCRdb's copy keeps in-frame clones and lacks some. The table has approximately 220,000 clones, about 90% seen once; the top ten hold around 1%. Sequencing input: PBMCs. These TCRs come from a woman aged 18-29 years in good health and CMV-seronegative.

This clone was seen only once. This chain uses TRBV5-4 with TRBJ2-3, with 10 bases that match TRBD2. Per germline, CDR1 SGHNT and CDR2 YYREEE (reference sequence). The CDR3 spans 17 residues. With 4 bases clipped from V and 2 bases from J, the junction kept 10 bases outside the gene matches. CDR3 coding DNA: TGTGCCAGCAGCCCCGCGGGGCTAGCGGGAGACACAGATACGCAGTATTTT. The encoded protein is CASSPAGLAGDTDTQYF.

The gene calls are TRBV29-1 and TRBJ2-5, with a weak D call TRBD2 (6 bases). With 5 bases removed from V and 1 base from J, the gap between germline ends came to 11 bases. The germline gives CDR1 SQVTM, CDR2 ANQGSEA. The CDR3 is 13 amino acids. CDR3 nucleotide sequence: TGCAGCGTTTCCGGGACTCTCCAAGAGACCCAGTACTTC. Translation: CSVSGTLQETQYF.

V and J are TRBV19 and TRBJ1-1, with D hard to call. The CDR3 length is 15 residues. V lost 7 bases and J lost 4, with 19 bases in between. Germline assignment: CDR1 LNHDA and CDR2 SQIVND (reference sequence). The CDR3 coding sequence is TGTGCCAGTAAGGAGGGAATGGCAGCCCCCACTGAAGCTTTCTTT. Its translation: CASKEGMAAPTEAFF.

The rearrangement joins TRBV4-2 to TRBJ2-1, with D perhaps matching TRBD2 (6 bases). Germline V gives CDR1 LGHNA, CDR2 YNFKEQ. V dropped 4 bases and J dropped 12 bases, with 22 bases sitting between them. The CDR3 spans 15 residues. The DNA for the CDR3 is TGTGCCAGCAGCCGTGCTCGGGACTCCGGTATAGGGCAGTTCTTC. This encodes CASSRARDSGIGQFF.

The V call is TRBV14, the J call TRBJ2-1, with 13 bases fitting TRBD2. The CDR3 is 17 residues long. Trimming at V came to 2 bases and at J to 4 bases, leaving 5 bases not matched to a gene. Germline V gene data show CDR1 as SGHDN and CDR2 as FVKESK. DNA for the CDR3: TGTGCCAGCAGCCAACGGACTAGCGGGAGAGGTTACAATGAGCAGTTCTTC. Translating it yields CASSQRTSGRGYNEQFF.

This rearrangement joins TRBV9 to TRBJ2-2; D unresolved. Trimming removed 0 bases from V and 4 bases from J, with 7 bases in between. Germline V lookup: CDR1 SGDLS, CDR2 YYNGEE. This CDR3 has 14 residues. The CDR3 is CASSVDLRTGELFF. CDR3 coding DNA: TGTGCCAGCAGCGTAGATTTGCGCACCGGGGAGCTGTTTTTT.

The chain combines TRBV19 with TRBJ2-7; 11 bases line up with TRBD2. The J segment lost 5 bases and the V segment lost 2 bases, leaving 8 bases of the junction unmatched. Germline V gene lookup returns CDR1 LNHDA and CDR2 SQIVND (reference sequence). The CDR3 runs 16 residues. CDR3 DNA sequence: TGTGCCAGTAGTATACAAGGGACTAGCGGAGGCCACGAGCAGTACTTC. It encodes CASSIQGTSGGHEQYF.

The CDR3, as DNA: TGTGCCAGCGTTTTTGGCGGTACCAATTCACCCCTCCACTTT. Translating it yields CASVFGGTNSPLHF. This chain connects TRBV2 to TRBJ1-6; unclear D gene. CDR1 and CDR2 (germline): SNHLY, FYNNEI. Trimming cost V 8 bases and J 7 bases, with 15 bases left between them. The CDR3 extends over 14 amino acids.

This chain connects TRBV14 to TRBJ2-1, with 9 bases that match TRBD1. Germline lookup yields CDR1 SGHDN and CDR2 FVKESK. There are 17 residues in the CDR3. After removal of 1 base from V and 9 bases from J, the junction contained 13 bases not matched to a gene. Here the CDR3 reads CASSQVTGGAGAAEQFF. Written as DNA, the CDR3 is TGTGCCAGCAGCCAAGTTACAGGGGGCGCAGGGGCCGCTGAGCAGTTCTTC.

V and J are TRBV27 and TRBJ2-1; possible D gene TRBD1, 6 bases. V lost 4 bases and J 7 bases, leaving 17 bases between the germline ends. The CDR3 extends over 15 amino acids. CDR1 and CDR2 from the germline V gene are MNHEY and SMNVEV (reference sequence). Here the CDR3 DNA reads TGTGCCAGCAGTTCTCGGCAGGGGATTTTGAATGAGCAGTTCTTC. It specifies CASSSRQGILNEQFF.

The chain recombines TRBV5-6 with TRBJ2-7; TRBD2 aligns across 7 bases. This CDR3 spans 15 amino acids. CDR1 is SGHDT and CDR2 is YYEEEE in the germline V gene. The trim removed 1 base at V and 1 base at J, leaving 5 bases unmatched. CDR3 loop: CASSLTASGSYEQYF. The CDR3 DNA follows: TGTGCCAGCAGCTTGACGGCTAGCGGATCCTACGAGCAGTACTTC.